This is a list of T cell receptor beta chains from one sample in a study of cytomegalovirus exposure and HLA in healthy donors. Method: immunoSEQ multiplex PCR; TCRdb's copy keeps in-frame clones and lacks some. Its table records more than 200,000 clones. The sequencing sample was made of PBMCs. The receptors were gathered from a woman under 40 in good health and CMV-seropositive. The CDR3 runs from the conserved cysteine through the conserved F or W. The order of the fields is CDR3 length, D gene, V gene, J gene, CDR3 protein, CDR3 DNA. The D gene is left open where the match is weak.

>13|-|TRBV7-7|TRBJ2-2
CASSLDYNGELFF
TGTGCCAGCAGCTTAGATTATAACGGGGAGCTGTTTTTT
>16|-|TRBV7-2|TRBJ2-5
CASSSDVPGFQETQYF
TGTGCCAGCAGTAGTGACGTTCCGGGATTTCAAGAGACCCAGTACTTC
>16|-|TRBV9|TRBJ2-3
CASSVGRETVGDTQYF
TGTGCCAGCAGCGTAGGTCGGGAGACAGTGGGAGATACGCAGTATTTT
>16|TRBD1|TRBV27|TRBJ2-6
CASREGQGSGANVLTF
TGTGCCAGCAGGGAAGGACAGGGGTCTGGGGCCAACGTCCTGACTTTC
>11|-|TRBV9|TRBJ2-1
CASSPGWGQFF
TGTGCCAGCAGCCCAGGGTGGGGGCAGTTCTTC
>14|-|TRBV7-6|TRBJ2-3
CASSLGSAKYTQYF
TGTGCCAGCAGCTTAGGGTCAGCGAAATATACGCAGTATTTT
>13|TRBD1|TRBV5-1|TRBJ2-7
CASSLLQGSEQYF
TGCGCCAGCAGCTTGTTACAGGGGAGCGAGCAGTACTTC
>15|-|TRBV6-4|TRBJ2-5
CASSATGISQETQYF
TGTGCCAGCAGTGCGACCGGGATCAGTCAGGAGACCCAGTACTTC
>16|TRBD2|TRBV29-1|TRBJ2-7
CSVASPGLAGAGEQYF
TGCAGCGTTGCGTCTCCGGGACTAGCGGGAGCGGGGGAGCAGTACTTC
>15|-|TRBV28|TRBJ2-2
CASTARTMSSGELFF
TGTGCCAGCACCGCCAGGACAATGAGTTCTGGGGAGCTGTTTTTT
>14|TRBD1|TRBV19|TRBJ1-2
CASSIPGQARVYTF
TGTGCCAGTAGTATTCCGGGACAGGCCCGAGTCTACACCTTC
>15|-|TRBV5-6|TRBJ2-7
CASSYPQGSSYEQYF
TGTGCCAGCAGCTACCCCCAGGGGAGCTCCTACGAGCAGTACTTC
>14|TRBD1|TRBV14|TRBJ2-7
CASSQWTGGREQYF
TGTGCCAGCAGCCAGTGGACAGGGGGCCGCGAGCAGTACTTC
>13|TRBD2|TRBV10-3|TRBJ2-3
CAIRGGATDTQYF
TGTGCCATCCGCGGGGGGGCCACAGATACGCAGTATTTT
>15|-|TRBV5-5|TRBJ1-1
CASSLEAAENTEAFF
TGTGCCAGCAGCTTGGAAGCGGCAGAGAACACTGAAGCTTTCTTT
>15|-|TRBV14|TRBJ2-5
CASSQVGLAPETQYF
TGTGCCAGCAGCCAAGTTGGCTTAGCCCCAGAGACCCAGTACTTC
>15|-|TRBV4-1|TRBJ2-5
CASSQSPTQQETQYF
TGCGCCAGCAGCCAGTCCCCGACACAACAAGAGACCCAGTACTTC
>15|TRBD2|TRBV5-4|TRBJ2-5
CASSLRQAGEETQYF
TGTGCCAGCAGCTTACGTCAAGCGGGAGAGGAGACCCAGTACTTC
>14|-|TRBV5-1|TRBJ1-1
CASSLGAAGTEAFF
TGCGCCAGCAGCTTGGGGGCAGCAGGGACTGAAGCTTTCTTT
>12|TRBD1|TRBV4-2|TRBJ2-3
CASSLQGDTQYF
TGTGCCAGCAGCCTACAGGGGGATACGCAGTATTTT
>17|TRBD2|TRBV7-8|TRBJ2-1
CASSLSGTTSSYNEQFF
TGTGCCAGCAGCTTATCCGGGACTACCAGCTCCTACAATGAGCAGTTCTTC
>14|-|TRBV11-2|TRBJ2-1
CASSLRSGGNEQFF
TGTGCCAGCAGCTTACGATCCGGGGGCAATGAGCAGTTCTTC
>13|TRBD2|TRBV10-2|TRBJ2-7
CASRLAENYEQYF
TGCGCCAGCAGGCTAGCGGAGAACTACGAGCAGTACTTC
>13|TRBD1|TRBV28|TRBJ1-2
CASTVTGTGGYTF
TGTGCCAGCACCGTGACAGGGACAGGCGGCTACACCTTC
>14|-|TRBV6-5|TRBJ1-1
CASSEGLGTIFTFF
TGTGCCAGCAGTGAAGGATTGGGGACAATCTTTACTTTCTTT
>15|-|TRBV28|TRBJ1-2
CASSTGEGGSYGYTF
TGTGCCAGCAGCACTGGTGAGGGAGGGAGCTATGGCTACACCTTC
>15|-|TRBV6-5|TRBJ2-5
CASSYSYRDQETQYF
TGTGCCAGCAGTTACAGCTACAGGGATCAAGAGACCCAGTACTTC
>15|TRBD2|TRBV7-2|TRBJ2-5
CASSPASGVGETQYF
TGTGCCAGCAGCCCAGCTAGCGGGGTCGGTGAGACCCAGTACTTC
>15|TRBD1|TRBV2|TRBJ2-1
CASSQGQGAYNEQFF
TGTGCCAGCAGCCAGGGACAGGGGGCCTACAATGAGCAGTTCTTC
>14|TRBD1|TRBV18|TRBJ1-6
CASSPRQGGSPLHF
TGTGCCAGCTCACCACGACAGGGAGGCTCACCCCTCCACTTT
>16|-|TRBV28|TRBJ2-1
CASSLPVAGYDNEQFF
TGTGCCAGCAGTCTACCCGTCGCAGGTTACGACAATGAGCAGTTCTTC
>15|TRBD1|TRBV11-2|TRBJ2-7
CASSLGTGEAYEQYF
TGTGCCAGCAGCTTAGGGACAGGCGAAGCCTACGAGCAGTACTTC
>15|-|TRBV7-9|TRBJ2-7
CASSPVWGGRSEQYF
TGTGCCAGCAGCCCCGTGTGGGGGGGCCGTTCCGAGCAGTACTTC
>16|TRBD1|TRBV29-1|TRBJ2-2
CSVDRGQGYNTGELFF
TGCAGCGTTGATCGGGGACAGGGATACAACACCGGGGAGCTGTTTTTT
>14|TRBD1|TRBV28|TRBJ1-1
CASRGGQGNTEAFF
TGTGCCAGCAGGGGTGGACAGGGGAACACTGAAGCTTTCTTT
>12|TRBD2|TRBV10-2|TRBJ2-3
CASSAGGDTQYF
TGCGCCAGCAGTGCGGGAGGAGATACGCAGTATTTT
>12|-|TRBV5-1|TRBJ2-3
CASSFQTDTQYF
TGCGCCAGCAGCTTCCAGACAGATACGCAGTATTTT
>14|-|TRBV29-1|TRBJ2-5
CSVDAAGDQETQYF
TGCAGCGTTGACGCGGCAGGGGACCAAGAGACCCAGTACTTC
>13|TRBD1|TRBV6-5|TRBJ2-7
CASIGLQGHEQYF
TGTGCCAGCATAGGTTTACAGGGGCACGAGCAGTACTTC
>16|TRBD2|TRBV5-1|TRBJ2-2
CASSSGLAGNTGELFF
TGCGCCAGCAGCTCCGGACTAGCGGGGAACACCGGGGAGCTGTTTTTT
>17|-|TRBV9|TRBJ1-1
CASSGGRGGSMNTEAFF
TGTGCCAGCAGCGGAGGGAGGGGGGGTTCAATGAACACTGAAGCTTTCTTT
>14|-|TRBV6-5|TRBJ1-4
CASMSGATNEKLFF
TGTGCCAGCATGTCGGGGGCAACTAATGAAAAACTGTTTTTT
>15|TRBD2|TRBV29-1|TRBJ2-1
CSVGLPGLGYNEQFF
TGCAGCGTTGGCTTACCGGGACTAGGTTACAATGAGCAGTTCTTC
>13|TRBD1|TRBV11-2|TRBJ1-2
CASSAGTGYGYTF
TGTGCCAGCAGCGCCGGGACAGGCTATGGCTACACCTTC
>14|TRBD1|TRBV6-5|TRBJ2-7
CASRPTGGFTEQYF
TGTGCCAGCAGGCCCACAGGGGGATTCACCGAGCAGTACTTC
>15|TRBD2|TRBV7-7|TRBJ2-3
CASSAGTSATNTQYF
TGTGCCAGCAGCGCCGGGACTAGCGCTACAAATACGCAGTATTTT
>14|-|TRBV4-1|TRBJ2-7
CASSQVQVSYEQYF
TGCGCCAGCAGCCAAGTACAGGTCTCCTACGAGCAGTACTTC
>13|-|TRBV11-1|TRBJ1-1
CASSLDRFTEAFF
TGTGCCAGCAGCTTGGACAGATTCACTGAAGCTTTCTTT
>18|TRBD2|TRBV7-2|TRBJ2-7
CASSLGGLAGGPFYEQYF
TGTGCCAGCAGCTTAGGGGGACTAGCGGGAGGGCCCTTTTACGAGCAGTACTTC
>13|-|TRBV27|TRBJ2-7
CASSFGDTYEQYF
TGTGCCAGTAGTTTTGGGGACACCTACGAGCAGTACTTC
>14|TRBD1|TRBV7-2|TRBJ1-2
CASSRDRGMDGYTF
TGTGCCAGCAGCCGGGACAGGGGCATGGATGGCTACACCTTC
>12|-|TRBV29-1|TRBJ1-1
CSVTGSNTEAFF
TGCAGCGTTACAGGGTCGAACACTGAAGCTTTCTTT
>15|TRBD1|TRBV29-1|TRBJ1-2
CSVGQGPHLNYGYTF
TGCAGCGTTGGACAGGGCCCTCACCTGAACTATGGCTACACCTTC